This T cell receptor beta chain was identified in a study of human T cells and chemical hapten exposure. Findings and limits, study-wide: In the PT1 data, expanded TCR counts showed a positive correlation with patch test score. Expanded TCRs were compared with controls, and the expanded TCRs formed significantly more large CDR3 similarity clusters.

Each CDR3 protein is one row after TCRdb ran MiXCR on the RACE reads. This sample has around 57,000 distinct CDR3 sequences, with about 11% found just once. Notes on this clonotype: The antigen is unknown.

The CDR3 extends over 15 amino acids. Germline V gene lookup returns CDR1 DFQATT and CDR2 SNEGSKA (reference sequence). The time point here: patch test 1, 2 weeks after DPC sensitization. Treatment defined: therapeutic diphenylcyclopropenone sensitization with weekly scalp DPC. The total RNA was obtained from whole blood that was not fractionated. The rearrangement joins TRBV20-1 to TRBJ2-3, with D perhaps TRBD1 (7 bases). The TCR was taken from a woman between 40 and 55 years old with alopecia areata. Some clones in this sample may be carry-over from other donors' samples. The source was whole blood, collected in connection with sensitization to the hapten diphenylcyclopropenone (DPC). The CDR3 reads CRPGGTTLSTDTQYF. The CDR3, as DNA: TGCAGGCCAGGGGGGACAACCCTTAGCACAGATACGCAGTATTTT.